The rows below give T cell receptor beta chains drawn from one sample of a study of post-analysis software for immune sequencing data. TCRdb fed the PCR reads into MiXCR, producing one record per CDR3 protein. The table has 800,000 to 950,000 distinct CDR3 sequences, about 50% seen once. The specimen was blood. These receptors were taken from a girl under 18 with multiple sclerosis. Each CDR3 is given with its conserved first and last residue. Fields, in order: clone size, CDR3 length, J gene, V gene, D gene, CDR3 protein, CDR3 DNA. D genes are given only for firm matches. The size of a clone is reported for some rows only, either as once, few or many, or as a class for expanded clones.

NA 11 TRBJ1-2 TRBV29-1 NA CSVQGLRGYTF TGCAGCGTTCAGGGCCTGAGAGGCTACACCTTC
many 12 TRBJ2-7 TRBV20-1 NA CSARLGTYEQYF TGCAGTGCTAGGTTGGGGACCTACGAGCAGTACTTC
NA 11 TRBJ2-7 TRBV6-5 NA CASTKSGEQYF TGTGCCAGCACCAAGTCCGGCGAGCAGTACTTC
NA 14 TRBJ2-6 TRBV10-3 NA CAISDFRGANVLTF TGTGCCATCAGTGACTTCCGAGGGGCCAACGTCCTGACTTTC
NA 16 TRBJ1-1 TRBV29-1 NA CSVTMTGASMNTEAFF TGCAGCGTCACAATGACCGGGGCCTCGATGAACACTGAAGCTTTCTTT
NA 13 TRBJ2-7 TRBV12-3/TRBV12-4 TRBD1 CASSDDRDLEQYF TGTGCCAGCAGTGACGACAGGGATCTCGAGCAGTACTTC
NA 14 TRBJ1-2 TRBV5-1 NA CASSLVGAFYGYTF TGCGCCAGCAGCTTGGTGGGTGCATTCTATGGCTACACCTTC
once 15 TRBJ2-5 TRBV5-5 TRBD1 CASSFVGQGEETQYF TGTGCCAGCAGCTTTGTAGGACAGGGTGAGGAGACCCAGTACTTC
few 15 TRBJ2-4 TRBV7-9 NA CASSDRVGYGNIQYF TGTGCCAGCAGCGACCGTGTTGGGTACGGGAACATTCAGTACTTC
NA 16 TRBJ2-1 TRBV15 NA CATSRVEGTGGNEQFF TGTGCCACCAGCAGAGTCGAGGGTACGGGCGGGAATGAGCAGTTCTTC
NA 15 TRBJ2-5 TRBV29-1 NA CSVTPQGSPQETQYF TGCAGCGTTACACCTCAAGGCAGTCCCCAAGAGACCCAGTACTTC
NA 16 TRBJ2-5 TRBV7-3 TRBD1 CASSLRRPSRGETQYF TGTGCCAGCAGCTTAAGGCGTCCATCCAGGGGGGAGACCCAGTACTTC
NA 14 TRBJ2-3 TRBV12-3/TRBV12-4 NA CASKTSVRADTQYF TGTGCCAGCAAGACCAGCGTGAGAGCAGATACGCAGTATTTT
few 13 TRBJ2-3 TRBV7-2 NA CASSRTGKDTQYF TGTGCCAGCAGCCGTACAGGGAAAGATACGCAGTATTTT
once 14 TRBJ2-7 TRBV10-3 NA CAISESPASYEQYF TGTGCCATCAGTGAAAGTCCGGCCTCGTACGAGCAGTACTTC
few 12 TRBJ2-1 TRBV3-1 NA CASSQDLNEQFF TGTGCCAGCAGCCAAGATCTGAATGAGCAGTTCTTC
once 14 TRBJ2-6 TRBV20-1 TRBD2 CSAGGGSGTNVLTF TGCAGTGCTGGGGGGGGGTCCGGGACCAACGTCCTGACTTTC
few 14 TRBJ2-1 TRBV5-8 TRBD2 CASSPGLVQDEQFF TGTGCCAGCAGCCCTGGACTAGTTCAGGATGAGCAGTTCTTC
NA 13 TRBJ2-5 TRBV7-2 NA CASSFLASETQYF TGTGCCAGCAGCTTCTTAGCCTCGGAGACCCAGTACTTC
few 16 TRBJ2-7 TRBV25-1 TRBD1 CASSEWSGAGGHEQYF TGTGCCAGCAGTGAATGGAGTGGGGCAGGGGGCCACGAGCAGTACTTC
NA 13 TRBJ2-7 TRBV5-1 TRBD2 CASSLDRGGGPYF TGCGCCAGCAGCTTGGATCGAGGCGGGGGACCGTACTTC
few 15 TRBJ2-7 TRBV5-1 NA CASSLMFGDSYEQYF TGCGCCAGCAGCTTGATGTTCGGGGATTCCTACGAGCAGTACTTC
NA 14 TRBJ2-7 TRBV5-1 NA CASSLGDGAYEQYF TGCGCCAGCAGCTTGGGCGACGGAGCCTACGAGCAGTACTTC
NA 13 TRBJ2-7 TRBV2 NA CASSGTEPLEQYF TGTGCCAGCAGTGGGACTGAACCTCTGGAGCAGTACTTC
NA 14 TRBJ1-5 TRBV12-3/TRBV12-4 TRBD1 CASNPGQVHQPQHF TGTGCCAGCAACCCGGGACAGGTCCATCAGCCCCAGCATTTT
many 18 TRBJ2-4 TRBV5-1 NA CASSLLVSGWDVKNIQYF TGCGCCAGCAGCCTGCTGGTGTCAGGCTGGGACGTCAAAAACATTCAGTACTTC
NA 13 TRBJ2-2 TRBV5-6 NA CASSRQDTGELFF TGTGCCAGCAGCCGACAGGACACCGGGGAGCTGTTTTTT
once 14 TRBJ2-1 TRBV5-1 TRBD1 CASSFRGRYNEQFF TGCGCCAGCAGCTTCAGGGGGCGCTACAATGAGCAGTTCTTC
NA 14 TRBJ2-5 TRBV5-1 NA CASSGGDRQETQYF TGCGCCAGCAGTGGAGGGGACCGACAAGAGACCCAGTACTTC